These 26 T cell receptor beta chains came from one sample sequenced in a study of human T cells and chemical hapten exposure. TCRdb recomputed calls from the RACE reads with MiXCR, one row per CDR3 protein. The sample includes about 45,000 distinct CDR3 sequences, almost 4.5% of them seen just once. Sample time point: healthy volunteer bleed at 2 weeks. Before extraction, the whole blood was not fractionated, and total RNA was taken from it. The material sequenced was whole blood. Receptor source: a human donor in good health. Some clones in this sample may be carry-over from other donors' samples.

This clonotype was observed at least ten times. The rearrangement uses TRBV12-3 or TRBV12-4 and TRBJ2-3; 10 positions match TRBD2. The CDR3 has 15 residues. J was trimmed by 2 bases and V by 6 bases; bases with no gene match: 5. CDR3: CASSRAGGSTDTQYF. In DNA form, the CDR3 reads TGTGCCAGCAGCCGAGCGGGAGGGTCCACAGATACGCAGTATTTT.

This clonotype came up a few times. The rearrangement joins TRBV30 to TRBJ2-5; 10 bases align to TRBD1. CDR3 length: 12 amino acids. The germline V gene has CDR1 GTSNPN and CDR2 SVGIG (reference sequence). J lost 6 bases, V lost 5 bases, and 3 bases had no gene match. CDR3: CAWAGQGKTQYF. CDR3 bases: TGTGCCTGGGCGGGACAGGGGAAGACCCAGTACTTC.

This clonotype has only one observation. This may be a read error, as it is one base from a much larger clone. The CDR3 sequence is CASRVGTSCTDTQYF. CDR3 DNA sequence: TGTGCCAGCAGGGTAGGGACTAGCTGCACAGATACGCAGTATTTT. This chain connects TRBV2 to TRBJ2-3; 9 nucleotides align to TRBD2. CDR1 and CDR2 (germline): SNHLY, FYNNEI. Germline trimming cut 6 bases from V and 1 base from J; bases unmatched to any gene: 5. The CDR3 contains 15 residues.

This clonotype was seen at least ten times. V is TRBV28 and J is TRBJ1-1, with a weak D call TRBD1 (5 bases). The V end was cut by 2 bases, the J end by 6 bases, with 10 bases between. Germline CDR1 and CDR2: MDHEN and SYDVKM. CDR3 length equals 13 residues. CDR3 protein: CASSLLKGSEAFF. The CDR3 DNA reads TGTGCCAGCAGTTTACTTAAGGGGTCTGAAGCTTTCTTT.

This clonotype appeared many times. This chain uses TRBV6-5 with TRBJ2-1, with D perhaps matching TRBD1 or TRBD2 (5 bases each). V lost 0 bases and J lost 2, with 20 bases in between. Germline V gene sequence: CDR1 MNHEY, CDR2 SVGAGI. The CDR3 runs 19 residues. CDR3 region: CASSYSTGQPGHTYNEQFF. CDR3 nucleotide sequence: TGTGCCAGCAGTTACTCGACGGGGCAACCGGGTCATACCTACAATGAGCAGTTCTTC.

This clonotype was seen many times. CDR3 in DNA: TGTGCCAGCGGCCCGGCGGTCCTTCCACATGGCTACACCTTC. Residues: CASGPAVLPHGYTF. This sequence joins TRBV28 and TRBJ1-2, with D uncertain. Germline V gives CDR1 MDHEN, CDR2 SYDVKM. V was trimmed by 8 bases and J by 6 bases, leaving 19 bases between them. The CDR3 runs to 14 residues.

This clonotype was observed a few times. V usage is TRBV28 and J usage is TRBJ2-7, with 7 bases matching TRBD1. Germline CDR1 and CDR2: MDHEN and SYDVKM. J was trimmed by 1 base and V by 4 bases; bases with no gene match: 4. This CDR3 has 14 amino acids. As DNA, the CDR3 is TGTGCCAGCAGTTACGGGACAGAGTCCTACGAGCAGTACTTC. Its translation is CASSYGTESYEQYF. Variable domain in full (rest from reference TRBV28 and TRBJ2-7): DVKVTQSSRYLVKRTGEKVFLECVQDMDHENMFWYRQDPGLGLRLIYFSYDVKMKEKGDIPEGYSVSREKKERFSLILESASTNQTSMYLCASSYGTESYEQYFGPGTRLTVT.

This clonotype was found many times. V gene TRBV28 combines with J gene TRBJ1-4; 8 nucleotides line up with TRBD1. CDR3 size: 16 residues. CDR1 and CDR2 from the germline V gene are MDHEN and SYDVKM. Trimming at V came to 6 bases and at J to 4 bases, leaving 10 bases not matched to a gene. CDR3 sequence reads: CASRRPGQGINEKLFF. CDR3 sequence (DNA): TGTGCCAGCAGGCGGCCTGGACAGGGAATTAATGAAAAACTGTTTTTT.

This clonotype was detected many times. The rearrangement links TRBV7-2 to TRBJ1-1; D remains ambiguous. Trimming cost V 1 base and J 2 bases, with 5 bases left between them. The CDR3 contains 13 residues. Germline V gene data show CDR1 as SGHTA and CDR2 as FQGNSA. CDR3: CASSLVLNTEAFF. As DNA, the CDR3 is TGTGCCAGCAGCTTAGTATTAAACACTGAAGCTTTCTTT.

This clonotype was detected ten times or more. The V call is TRBV3-1, the J call TRBJ1-1; 9 bases map to TRBD1. This CDR3 region has 16 residues. Per the germline V gene, CDR1 is LGHDT and CDR2 is YNNKEL (reference sequence). Trimming cost V 4 bases and J 0 bases; bases outside gene matches: 6. CDR3 residues: CASSPDRGIVNTEAFF. The DNA for the CDR3 is TGTGCCAGCAGCCCAGACAGGGGGATAGTGAACACTGAAGCTTTCTTT.

At least ten counts were recorded for this clonotype. V gene TRBV11-2 combines with J gene TRBJ2-2; D might be TRBD2 (5 bases). In germline, CDR1 is SGHAT, CDR2 FQNNGV. CDR3 length: 17 residues. The ends were cut back, 5 bases at V and 0 bases at J, with 16 bases in the middle. For the CDR3, the DNA is TGTGCCAGCAGCCGTCTTATAGGGCGGGCGAACACCGGGGAGCTGTTTTTT. It specifies CASSRLIGRANTGELFF.

This clonotype was picked up many times. V is TRBV20-1 and J is TRBJ2-2, with a possible D match to TRBD1 (6 bases). The CDR3 is 17 amino acids. V was clipped by 0 bases and J by 0 bases, with 14 bases between them. CDR1 is DFQATT, CDR2 SNEGSKA, per germline (reference sequence). The CDR3 bases are TGCAGTGCTAGAGAAAGAAGGACAGTCGCGAACACCGGGGAGCTGTTTTTT. Amino acids: CSARERRTVANTGELFF.

This clonotype was seen ten or more times. The chain joins TRBV5-1 to TRBJ1-2; TRBD1 matches at 12 bases. The length of the CDR3 is 17 residues. V shed 2 bases and J 4 bases; nucleotides not matched to a gene: 9. The germline CDR1 and CDR2 sequences are SGHRS and YFSETQ. The CDR3: CASSFTPGQGAGYGYTF. The CDR3 DNA is TGCGCCAGCAGCTTCACTCCGGGACAGGGGGCCGGCTATGGCTACACCTTC.

This clonotype has only a few counts. The chain employs TRBV25-1 and TRBJ2-7, with 14 positions matching TRBD2. CDR1 is MGHDK and CDR2 is SYGVNS in the germline V gene. The CDR3 consists of 17 residues. Trimming cost V 6 bases and J 4 bases; bases outside gene matches: 11. The CDR3 loop reads CASSPRLAGGLLYEQYF. In nucleotides, the CDR3 is TGTGCCAGCAGCCCCAGACTAGCGGGAGGGCTGTTATACGAGCAGTACTTC.

There are many counts of this clonotype. The chain links TRBV28 to TRBJ2-2; no clear D. V lost 2 bases and J lost 1, with 5 bases in between. CDR1 is MDHEN and CDR2 is SYDVKM in the germline V gene. This CDR3 contains 14 residues. CDR3 sequence (DNA): TGTGCCAGCAGTTTAGCAGGGAACACCGGGGAGCTGTTTTTT. It yields the protein CASSLAGNTGELFF. Together with reference TRBV28 and TRBJ2-2, the CDR3 gives the full variable domain: DVKVTQSSRYLVKRTGEKVFLECVQDMDHENMFWYRQDPGLGLRLIYFSYDVKMKEKGDIPEGYSVSREKKERFSLILESASTNQTSMYLCASSLAGNTGELFFGEGSRLTVL.

The chain joins TRBV5-1 to TRBJ1-1, with D uncertain. Germline V CDR1 and CDR2: SGHRS, YFSETQ. The V gene lost 5 bases and the J gene lost 0 bases, with 8 bases spanning the gap. CDR3 size: 13 residues. CDR3 residues: CASRYDVNTEAFF. CDR3 bases: TGCGCCAGCAGATACGACGTGAACACTGAAGCTTTCTTT.

This clonotype was recorded many times. The V and J genes are TRBV6-6 and TRBJ2-5; D is ambiguous. Germline V lookup: CDR1 MNHNY, CDR2 SVGAGI (reference sequence). The V end was cut by 7 bases, the J end by 3 bases, with 9 bases between. CDR3 length equals 12 residues. In DNA form, the CDR3 reads TGTGCCAGCAATAACATCAAAGAGACCCAGTACTTC. It specifies CASNNIKETQYF.

The V and J genes are TRBV5-1 and TRBJ2-7; no clear D. Trimming took off 0 bases at V and 2 bases at J, with 9 bases between the two ends. This CDR3 is built from 14 residues. CDR1 and CDR2 (germline): SGHRS, YFSETQ. The CDR3 bases are TGCGCCAGCAGCTTGGTGGTGTCCCCCTACGAGCAGTACTTC. Protein: CASSLVVSPYEQYF. Filled out from reference TRBV5-1 and TRBJ2-7, the complete variable domain reads KAGVTQTPRYLIKTRGQQVTLSCSPISGHRSVSWYQQTPGQGLQFLFEYFSETQRNKGNFPGRFSGRQFSNSRSEMNVSTLELGDSALYLCASSLVVSPYEQYFGPGTRLTVT.

This clonotype was detected a few times. The rearrangement uses TRBV5-1 and TRBJ2-1; 9 bases map to TRBD2. Trimming removed 4 bases from V and 14 bases from J; junction bases left unmatched: 10. This CDR3 is 13 amino acids long. Germline assignment: CDR1 SGHRS and CDR2 YFSETQ. The CDR3 nucleotides are TGCGCCAGCAGCGGGGTAGCGGGAGCGGTGGAGTTCTTC. It is translated as CASSGVAGAVEFF.

This clonotype occurred many times. This chain connects TRBV6-1 to TRBJ2-4, with 7 bases aligning to TRBD1. The V and J ends lost 6 bases and 0 bases, in that order; junction bases with no gene match: 11. The CDR3 runs to 17 residues. Germline CDR1 is MNHNS and CDR2 is SASEGT. Here the CDR3 reads CASSLGGLTAAKNIQYF. CDR3 sequence (DNA): TGTGCCAGCAGCCTAGGGGGCCTAACGGCAGCCAAAAACATTCAGTACTTC.

This clonotype has at least ten counts. The J gene is TRBJ2-5, the V gene TRBV27; D is unresolved. Germline lookup yields CDR1 MNHEY and CDR2 SMNVEV (reference sequence). Trimming removed 4 bases at V and 2 bases at J, with 2 bases between. The CDR3 loop spans 11 amino acids. Here the CDR3 reads CASSSQETQYF. DNA of the CDR3: TGTGCCAGCAGTTCACAAGAGACCCAGTACTTC.

This clonotype showed up many times. The chain couples TRBV29-1 to TRBJ2-2; D unclear. The CDR3 sequence is 12 residues long. Between the trimmed V and J ends, which lost 7 bases and 3 bases, there was a span of 9 bases. CDR1 and CDR2 from the germline V gene are SQVTM and ANQGSEA. DNA for the CDR3: TGCAGCGCCTGGCGGTACACCGGGGAGCTGTTTTTT. Translated, it gives CSAWRYTGELFF.

This clonotype showed up many times. The J gene is TRBJ2-2, the V gene TRBV5-4, with D unresolved. V dropped 0 bases and J dropped 6 bases, with 15 bases sitting between them. The CDR3 has 16 residues. Germline lookup yields CDR1 SGHNT and CDR2 YYREEE (reference sequence). As DNA, the CDR3 is TGTGCCAGCAGCTTGGAGGTTTACGGGCGCGCCGGGGAGCTGTTTTTT. The encoded protein is CASSLEVYGRAGELFF.

This clonotype appeared many times. This chain connects TRBV10-3 to TRBJ1-1; D is unresolved. The CDR3 consists of 13 residues. Germline CDR1 is ENHRY and CDR2 is SYGVKD. V lost 6 bases, J lost 6 bases, and 14 bases lay in between. This CDR3 is CAISRAPGAEAFF. The CDR3 nucleotides read TGTGCCATCAGCCGCGCACCGGGCGCTGAAGCTTTCTTT.

This clonotype was seen only a few times. The V and J genes are TRBV7-6 and TRBJ2-7, with D unclear. Trimming stripped 5 bases from V and 7 bases from J, with 12 bases between. Germline CDR1 reads SGHVS; CDR2 reads FNYEAQ. The CDR3 contains 12 residues. CDR3 loop: CASSDPEREQYF. The CDR3 DNA reads as TGTGCCAGCAGCGATCCGGAGAGAGAGCAGTACTTC.

This clonotype was found many times. The chain links TRBV28 to TRBJ1-1, with unresolved D. From germline, CDR1 is MDHEN and CDR2 SYDVKM. The V and J ends lost 6 bases and 6 bases respectively, with 14 bases between them. The CDR3 runs 13 residues. The CDR3 DNA reads as TGTGCCAGCAGCCTGGGGTCCCCCCCTGAAGCTTTCTTT. Its translation: CASSLGSPPEAFF.